Below are 21 T cell receptor beta chains sequenced from a single sample in a study of cytomegalovirus exposure and HLA in healthy donors (dated 2017 in TCRdb). Receptors were amplified or captured by the immunoSEQ multiplex PCR assay. A mixture of 60 forward primers for TCR Vbeta segments and 13 reverse primers for TCR Jbeta segments was used in the multiplex PCR. Not all clones reach the TCRdb copy of this immuneACCESS table, which keeps in-frame sequences only. Checked studies attribute under half of the gap to unresolved V genes and leave the rest unexplained. The sample table shows 150,000 or so clones, and roughly 77% are seen once. Approximately 4.6% of the sample goes to the ten largest clones. Source material: PBMCs. The receptors stem from a man aged 18 to 30 in good health and CMV-seropositive.

This chain connects TRBV14 to TRBJ1-1; 7 nucleotides line up with TRBD1. CDR3 length: 13 residues. V lost 5 bases, J lost 5 bases, and 5 bases stayed unmatched. In germline, CDR1 is SGHDN, CDR2 FVKESK. The CDR3 DNA is TGTGCCAGCAGCGTCAGCAGGGGGACTGAAGCTTTCTTT. Protein: CASSVSRGTEAFF. The entire variable domain, with the rest obtained from reference TRBV14 and TRBJ1-1, is as follows: EAGVTQFPSHSVIEKGQTVTLRCDPISGHDNLYWYRRVMGKEIKFLLHFVKESKQDESGMPNNRFLAERTGGTYSTLKVQPAELEDSGVYFCASSVSRGTEAFFGQGTRLTVV.

This clone was picked up a small number of times. CDR3 bases: TGTGCCTGGAGTGTAGGGGGACCAAATCAGCCCCAGCATTTT. This codes for CAWSVGGPNQPQHF. The chain uses TRBV30 and TRBJ1-5, with D maybe TRBD1 (6 bases). V was shortened by 0 bases and J by 4 bases, with 10 bases between the two germline ends. CDR1 is GTSNPN, CDR2 SVGIG, per germline (reference sequence). This CDR3 comprises 14 residues.

This rearrangement joins TRBV28 to TRBJ2-7; possibly TRBD1 for D (6 bases). V was cut by 7 bases and J by 0 bases, with 10 bases left in between. Germline CDR1 and CDR2: MDHEN and SYDVKM. The CDR3 sequence is 13 residues long. In DNA form, the CDR3 reads TGTGCCAGCATGGGGGCTAGCTCCTACGAGCAGTACGTC. It yields the protein CASMGASSYEQYV.

The V and J genes are TRBV19 and TRBJ2-5, with 11 bases that match TRBD2. Germline V gene sequence: CDR1 LNHDA, CDR2 SQIVND (reference sequence). The ends lost 5 bases at V and 3 bases at J; junction bases unmatched: 5. The CDR3 is made up of 15 amino acids. The CDR3 here is CASSPLGLAEETQYF. CDR3 nucleotide sequence: TGTGCCAGTAGTCCACTGGGACTAGCGGAAGAGACCCAGTACTTC.

The table lists this clone with a count of one. The chain joins TRBV4-1 to TRBJ1-2; D not resolved. This CDR3 contains 16 residues. Trimming removed 0 bases from V and 8 bases from J, with 19 bases in between. Germline assignment: CDR1 MGHRA and CDR2 YSYEKL. The CDR3 bases are TGCGCCAGCAGCCAAGAGGTCTCCGGCGGAGTAAGGGGCTACACCTTC. Amino acids: CASSQEVSGGVRGYTF.

The V call is TRBV5-1, the J call TRBJ2-3; D call uncertain. V dropped 0 bases and J dropped 6 bases, with 11 bases sitting between them. CDR1 and CDR2 from the germline V gene are SGHRS and YFSETQ. This CDR3 contains 14 residues. CDR3 residues: CASSLVLISDTQYF. The CDR3, as DNA: TGCGCCAGCAGCTTGGTGTTAATCTCGGATACGCAGTATTTT.

This clone has a handful of counts. V is TRBV5-6 and J is TRBJ1-1, with D unclear. Germline CDR1 SGHDT, CDR2 YYEEEE. V was clipped by 4 bases and J by 1 base, with 11 bases between them. This CDR3 has 14 residues. CDR3 protein: CASSPGAANTEAFF. As DNA, the CDR3 is TGTGCCAGCAGCCCGGGAGCAGCGAACACTGAAGCTTTCTTT.

V usage is TRBV5-1 and J usage is TRBJ1-5; D gene ambiguous. With 0 bases removed from V and 9 bases from J, the gap between germline ends came to 7 bases. The germline V gene encodes CDR1 SGHRS and CDR2 YFSETQ. The CDR3 extends over 12 amino acids. DNA for the CDR3: TGCGCCAGCAGCTTGGAGGAGGGGCCCCAGCATTTT. Its protein is CASSLEEGPQHF. Variable domain in full (rest from reference TRBV5-1 and TRBJ1-5): KAGVTQTPRYLIKTRGQQVTLSCSPISGHRSVSWYQQTPGQGLQFLFEYFSETQRNKGNFPGRFSGRQFSNSRSEMNVSTLELGDSALYLCASSLEEGPQHFGDGTRLSIL.

The chain couples TRBV27 to TRBJ1-2; unclear D gene. CDR3 size: 14 residues. Germline V gene lookup returns CDR1 MNHEY and CDR2 SMNVEV (reference sequence). The V gene lost 2 bases and the J gene lost 4 bases, with 11 bases spanning the gap. The CDR3, as DNA: TGTGCCAGCAGTTTAGATATGAGCGGCTATGGCTACACCTTC. It yields the protein CASSLDMSGYGYTF.

The chain employs TRBV2 and TRBJ1-2; D is possibly TRBD1 (5 bases). V shed 2 bases and J shed 4 bases, with 17 bases lying between them. The germline gives CDR1 SNHLY, CDR2 FYNNEI. The CDR3 sequence is 16 residues long. In DNA, the CDR3 is TGTGCCAGCAGTGAAACACCCCGACAGCCAGCCTATGGCTACACCTTC. Translating gives CASSETPRQPAYGYTF.

This clone was seen once. DNA of the CDR3: TGTGCCAGCAGAAGGGCAGGGGACGAAAAACTGTTTTTT. It is translated as CASRRAGDEKLFF. The chain combines TRBV7-8 with TRBJ1-4; D is perhaps TRBD1 (6 bases). Per germline, CDR1 SGHVS and CDR2 FQNEAQ. V lost 6 bases and J lost 8, with 13 bases in between. This CDR3 has 13 amino acids.

This clone has just a few counts. The chain employs TRBV6-6 and TRBJ1-5; 7 bases line up with TRBD1. With V trimmed by 6 bases and J by 0 bases, 5 bases remained unmatched. Germline lookup yields CDR1 MNHNY and CDR2 SVGAGI (reference sequence). CDR3 length: 15 amino acids. CDR3: CASSNRGNSNQPQHF. The CDR3 coding sequence is TGTGCCAGCAGCAACAGGGGTAATAGCAATCAGCCCCAGCATTTT.

The chain recombines TRBV30 with TRBJ2-1; TRBD1 aligns across 9 bases. This CDR3 is 13 amino acids long. Germline CDR1 GTSNPN, CDR2 SVGIG (reference sequence). The V and J ends lost 3 bases and 6 bases, in that order; junction bases with no gene match: 3. The CDR3 nucleotides are TGTGCCTGGAGACAGGGGGCGCCCAATGAGCAGTTCTTC. Translated: CAWRQGAPNEQFF.

The chain recombines TRBV11-2 with TRBJ2-1, with 8 bases identical to TRBD2. With V trimmed by 1 base and J by 8 bases, 4 bases remained unmatched. The CDR3 has 14 residues. CDR1 is SGHAT, CDR2 FQNNGV, per germline. CDR3 amino acids: CASSLAGGLYEQFF. Written as DNA, the CDR3 is TGTGCCAGCAGCTTAGCGGGGGGGCTCTATGAGCAGTTCTTC.

This clone is a singleton in its sample. The chain uses TRBV7-3 and TRBJ2-4; D may be TRBD1 (6 bases). Germline-derived CDR1 and CDR2 are SGHTA and FQGTGA. Trimming cost V 5 bases and J 6 bases, with 23 bases left between them. The CDR3 runs to 17 residues. DNA of the CDR3: TGTGCCAGCAGCGACTCCAAAGCAGGGGACGCGAGAAACATTCAGTACTTC. Translated: CASSDSKAGDARNIQYF.

The V and J genes are TRBV7-3 and TRBJ1-1, with TRBD1 matching over 7 bases. Trimming cost V 5 bases and J 7 bases; bases outside gene matches: 7. The CDR3 covers 13 residues. The germline V gene encodes CDR1 SGHTA and CDR2 FQGTGA. The CDR3 sequence is CASSPSGQLEAFF. DNA for the CDR3: TGTGCCAGCAGCCCGTCGGGACAGCTTGAAGCTTTCTTT. Based on the CDR3 plus reference TRBV7-3 and TRBJ1-1, the full variable domain is GAGVSQTPSNKVTEKGKYVELRCDPISGHTALYWYRQSLGQGPEFLIYFQGTGAADDSGLPNDRFFAVRPEGSVSTLKIQRTERGDSAVYLCASSPSGQLEAFFGQGTRLTVV.

The rearrangement uses TRBV7-6 and TRBJ2-7; D perhaps matches TRBD2 (6 bases). The V end was cut by 2 bases, the J end by 5 bases, with 13 bases between. Germline CDR1 and CDR2: SGHVS and FNYEAQ. The CDR3 sequence is 14 residues long. The CDR3 DNA follows: TGTGCCAGCAGCTTATCCCCAACTAGCCACGAGCAGTACGTC. It encodes CASSLSPTSHEQYV.

The chain is built from TRBV7-3 and TRBJ1-1; 7 bases fit TRBD1. J gave up 4 bases and V 5 bases, and 10 bases lay outside the gene matches. Germline CDR1 reads SGHTA; CDR2 reads FQGTGA. The length of the CDR3 is 15 residues. The CDR3 protein is CASSPTPQGFTEAFF. For the CDR3, the DNA is TGTGCCAGCAGCCCTACGCCACAGGGGTTCACTGAAGCTTTCTTT.

A few counts support this clone. The chain couples TRBV28 to TRBJ1-1; 7 nucleotides line up with TRBD1. This CDR3 contains 17 residues. Losses at the gene ends were 6 bases for V and 2 bases for J; bases not matched to a gene: 15. CDR1 and CDR2 (germline): MDHEN, SYDVKM. CDR3 bases: TGTGCCAGCAGGCCCCTACTGGCAGGGGGGTTCAACACTGAAGCTTTCTTT. Its translation: CASRPLLAGGFNTEAFF.

This sequence joins TRBV5-1 and TRBJ1-5; weak D call: TRBD1 (5 bases). Germline-derived CDR1 and CDR2 are SGHRS and YFSETQ. The CDR3 is 14 amino acids. V shed 4 bases and J shed 1 base, with 9 bases lying between them. The CDR3 region has the DNA TGCGCCAGCAGCCCTGGACACAGCAATCAGCCCCAGCATTTT. It is translated as CASSPGHSNQPQHF.

This chain joins TRBV6-5 and TRBJ2-2; perhaps TRBD1 as D (5 bases). CDR1 is MNHEY and CDR2 is SVGAGI in the germline V gene. The CDR3 covers 16 residues. With 2 bases removed from V and 5 bases from J, the gap between germline ends came to 15 bases. This chain's CDR3 is CASSYPTGRATGELFF. The CDR3 coding sequence is TGTGCCAGCAGTTACCCAACAGGAAGGGCGACCGGGGAGCTGTTTTTT.